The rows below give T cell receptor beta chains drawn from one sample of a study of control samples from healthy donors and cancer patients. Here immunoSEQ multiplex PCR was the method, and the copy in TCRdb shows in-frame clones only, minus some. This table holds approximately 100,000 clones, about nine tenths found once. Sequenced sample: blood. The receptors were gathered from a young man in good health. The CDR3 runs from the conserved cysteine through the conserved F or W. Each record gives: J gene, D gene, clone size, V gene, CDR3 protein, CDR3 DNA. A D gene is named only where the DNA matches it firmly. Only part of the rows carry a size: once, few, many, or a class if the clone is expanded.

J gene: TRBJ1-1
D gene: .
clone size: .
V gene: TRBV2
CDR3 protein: CASNPRRDTEAFF
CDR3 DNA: TGTGCCAGCAATCCACGGCGGGACACTGAAGCTTTCTTT

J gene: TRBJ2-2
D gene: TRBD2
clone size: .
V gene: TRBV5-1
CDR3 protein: CASSLAGGAGELFF
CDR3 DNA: TGCGCCAGCAGCTTGGCCGGGGGGGCCGGGGAGCTGTTTTTT

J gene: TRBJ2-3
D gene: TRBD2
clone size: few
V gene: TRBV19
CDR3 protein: CASRKRGFSTDTQYF
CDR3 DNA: TGTGCCAGTAGGAAGCGGGGATTCAGCACAGATACGCAGTATTTT

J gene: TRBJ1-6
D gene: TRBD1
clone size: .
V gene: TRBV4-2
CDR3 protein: CASSLGQGNSPLHF
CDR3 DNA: TGTGCCAGCAGCCTGGGACAGGGTAATTCACCCCTCCACTTT

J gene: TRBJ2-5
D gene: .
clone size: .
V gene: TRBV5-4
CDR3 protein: CASSLARRQETQYF
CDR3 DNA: TGTGCCAGCAGCTTGGCGAGACGGCAAGAGACCCAGTACTTC

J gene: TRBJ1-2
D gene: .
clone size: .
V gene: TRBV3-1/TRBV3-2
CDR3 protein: CASSPDRNYGYTF
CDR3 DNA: TGTGCCAGCAGTCCGGACAGAAACTATGGCTACACCTTC

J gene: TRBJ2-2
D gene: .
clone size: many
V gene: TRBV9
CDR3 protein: CASSSREVGELFF
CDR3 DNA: TGTGCCAGCAGCTCGCGGGAAGTTGGGGAGCTGTTTTTT

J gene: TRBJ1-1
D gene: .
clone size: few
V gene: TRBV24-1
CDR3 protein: CATSDGAANTEAFF
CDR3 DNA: TGTGCCACCAGTGATGGCGCCGCGAACACTGAAGCTTTCTTT

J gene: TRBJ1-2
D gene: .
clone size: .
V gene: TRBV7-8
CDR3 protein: CASSQVSATANYGYTF
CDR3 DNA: TGTGCCAGCAGCCAAGTTTCAGCAACAGCTAACTATGGCTACACCTTC

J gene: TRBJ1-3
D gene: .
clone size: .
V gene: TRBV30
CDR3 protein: CAWSVKGSGNTIYF
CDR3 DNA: TGTGCCTGGAGTGTAAAAGGCTCTGGAAACACCATATATTTT

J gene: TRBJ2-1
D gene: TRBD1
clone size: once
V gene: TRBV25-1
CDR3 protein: CASSNVTGGNEQFF
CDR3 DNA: TGTGCCAGCAGTAACGTGACAGGGGGCAATGAGCAGTTCTTC

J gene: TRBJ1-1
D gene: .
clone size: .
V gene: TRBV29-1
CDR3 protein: CSVGAGYMNTEAFF
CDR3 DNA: TGCAGCGTTGGTGCCGGATACATGAACACTGAAGCTTTCTTT

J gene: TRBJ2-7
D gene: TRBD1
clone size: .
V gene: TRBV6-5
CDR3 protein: CASYGQGLSYEQYF
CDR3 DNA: TGTGCCAGCTACGGACAGGGGCTCTCCTACGAGCAGTACTTC